Listed below are T cell receptor beta chains from one sample, sequenced in a study of T cell responses to AZD1222 COVID-19 vaccine. Data came from immunoSEQ multiplex PCR; TCRdb stores just in-frame clones and leaves some out. This sample has 120,000 or so clones; approximately 85% occur once, and the top ten carry less than 10%. Here the sequenced sample was peripheral blood, taken on day 0 of AZD1222 vaccination. These receptors were obtained from an adult in good health. CDR3s include the opening cysteine and the closing phenylalanine or tryptophan. A D gene is named only where the DNA matches it firmly. The listing skips clone size in some rows; elsewhere it reads once, few, many or a size class.

abundance: .
d_gene: TRBD1
v_gene: TRBV6-1
j_gene: TRBJ1-5
CDR3nt: TGTGCCAGCAGTGAATCGGGGACAGGGTCGGGACAGCCCCAGCATTTT
CDR3aa: CASSESGTGSGQPQHF

abundance: .
d_gene: .
v_gene: TRBV2
j_gene: TRBJ1-2
CDR3nt: TGTGCCAGCAGTGACAGTAACTATGGCTACACCTTC
CDR3aa: CASSDSNYGYTF

abundance: few
d_gene: .
v_gene: TRBV7-9
j_gene: TRBJ2-1
CDR3nt: TGTGCCAGTACCTCAGGGTCCTCCTACAATGAGCAGTTCTTC
CDR3aa: CASTSGSSYNEQFF

abundance: .
d_gene: .
v_gene: TRBV11-1
j_gene: TRBJ1-2
CDR3nt: TGTGCCAGCACCTCGGACTCCCTTCGAAACGGCTACACCTTC
CDR3aa: CASTSDSLRNGYTF

abundance: .
d_gene: .
v_gene: TRBV25-1
j_gene: TRBJ2-7
CDR3nt: TGTGCCAGCACAACCGGGGTGGGGTGGTCCTACGAGCAGTACTTC
CDR3aa: CASTTGVGWSYEQYF

abundance: once
d_gene: .
v_gene: TRBV5-1
j_gene: TRBJ1-5
CDR3nt: TGCGCCAGCAGCTTGGAACCGGGAAACCAGCCCCAGCATTTT
CDR3aa: CASSLEPGNQPQHF

abundance: .
d_gene: TRBD2
v_gene: TRBV6-8
j_gene: TRBJ2-1
CDR3nt: TGTGCCAGCAGGGGACTAGCGGTTTACAATGAGCAGTTCTTC
CDR3aa: CASRGLAVYNEQFF

abundance: .
d_gene: .
v_gene: TRBV5-4
j_gene: TRBJ1-2
CDR3nt: TGTGCCAGCAGCTTGATAAGTCGCGATGGCTACACCTTC
CDR3aa: CASSLISRDGYTF

abundance: .
d_gene: TRBD1
v_gene: TRBV9
j_gene: TRBJ1-5
CDR3nt: TGTGCCAGCAGCGTTGGGACAGGCCTTTATAGCAATCAGCCCCAGCATTTT
CDR3aa: CASSVGTGLYSNQPQHF

abundance: .
d_gene: TRBD1
v_gene: TRBV5-1
j_gene: TRBJ1-5
CDR3nt: TGCGCCAGCAGCTTGTCAGGGACAGGGCCCAATCAGCCCCAGCATTTT
CDR3aa: CASSLSGTGPNQPQHF

abundance: .
d_gene: TRBD1
v_gene: TRBV4-3
j_gene: TRBJ1-1
CDR3nt: TGCGCCAGCAGCCAAGAATCGGGCAGGGGGCATGGTGAAGCTTTCTTT
CDR3aa: CASSQESGRGHGEAFF

abundance: .
d_gene: TRBD1
v_gene: TRBV9
j_gene: TRBJ1-1
CDR3nt: TGTGCCAGCAGCTCCCCGGGTGGGGGACAGACCCTCCGGTCGGCTGAAGCTTTCTTT
CDR3aa: CASSSPGGGQTLRSAEAFF

abundance: once
d_gene: TRBD2
v_gene: TRBV27
j_gene: TRBJ2-1
CDR3nt: TGTGCCAGCAGTTTGGAGACTAGCGGAGTGGGATTATCCTACAATGAGCAGTTCTTC
CDR3aa: CASSLETSGVGLSYNEQFF

abundance: .
d_gene: .
v_gene: TRBV24-1
j_gene: TRBJ1-5
CDR3nt: TGTGCCACCAGTGATGCGGCAGTTGAGCAGCCCCAGCATTTT
CDR3aa: CATSDAAVEQPQHF

abundance: few
d_gene: .
v_gene: TRBV2
j_gene: TRBJ2-7
CDR3nt: TGTGCCAGCAGTGAGTTCAGGGAAGAGGACGAGCAGTACTTC
CDR3aa: CASSEFREEDEQYF

abundance: .
d_gene: TRBD2
v_gene: TRBV5-1
j_gene: TRBJ2-2
CDR3nt: TGCGCCAGCAAGCTCACGGGGGGGAACACCGGGGAGCTGTTTTTT
CDR3aa: CASKLTGGNTGELFF